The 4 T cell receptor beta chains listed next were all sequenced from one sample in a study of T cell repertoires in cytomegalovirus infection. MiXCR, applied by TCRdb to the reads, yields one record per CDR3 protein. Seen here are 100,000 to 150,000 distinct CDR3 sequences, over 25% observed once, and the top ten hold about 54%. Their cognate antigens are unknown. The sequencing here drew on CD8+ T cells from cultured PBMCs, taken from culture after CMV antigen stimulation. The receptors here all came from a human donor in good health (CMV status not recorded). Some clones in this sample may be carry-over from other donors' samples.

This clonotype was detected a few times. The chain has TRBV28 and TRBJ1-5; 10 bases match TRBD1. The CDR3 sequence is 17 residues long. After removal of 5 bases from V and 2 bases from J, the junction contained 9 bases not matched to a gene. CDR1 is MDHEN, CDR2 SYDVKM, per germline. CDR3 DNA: TGTGCCAGCAGTAGACAGGGACAGGGGTTCGGCAATCAGCCCCAGCATTTT. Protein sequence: CASSRQGQGFGNQPQHF.

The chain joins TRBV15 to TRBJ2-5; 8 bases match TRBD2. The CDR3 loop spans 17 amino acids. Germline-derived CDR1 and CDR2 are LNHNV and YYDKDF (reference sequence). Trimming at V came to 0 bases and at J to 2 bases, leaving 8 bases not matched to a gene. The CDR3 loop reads CATSRDSSSGPQETQYF. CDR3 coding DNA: TGTGCCACCAGCAGAGATTCGTCTAGCGGGCCACAAGAGACCCAGTACTTC.

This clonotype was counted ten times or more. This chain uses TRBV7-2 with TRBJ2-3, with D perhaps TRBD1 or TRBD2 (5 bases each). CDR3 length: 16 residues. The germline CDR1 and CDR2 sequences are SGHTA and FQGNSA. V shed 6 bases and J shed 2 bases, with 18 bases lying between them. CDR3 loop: CASRKGTHVTTDTQYF. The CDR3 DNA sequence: TGTGCCAGCAGAAAGGGGACCCACGTAACCACAGATACGCAGTATTTT.

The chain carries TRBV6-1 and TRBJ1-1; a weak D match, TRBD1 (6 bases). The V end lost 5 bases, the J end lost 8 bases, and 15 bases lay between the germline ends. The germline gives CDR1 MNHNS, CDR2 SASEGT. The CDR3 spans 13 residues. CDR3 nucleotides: TGTGCCAGCAGTCCCACAGGGATCCCCGAAGCTTTCTTT. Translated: CASSPTGIPEAFF.